The 3 T cell receptor beta chains reported below all come from one sample, sequenced in a study of cytomegalovirus exposure and HLA in healthy donors. Generated by immunoSEQ multiplex PCR, the TCRdb table keeps only in-frame clones and is missing some. The table has about 73,000 clones, about 94% seen once. Sequenced input: PBMCs. All receptors come from a woman aged 18-29 years in good health and CMV-seronegative.

This chain uses TRBV28 with TRBJ2-5, with D uncertain. The CDR3 is made up of 13 amino acids. V lost 3 bases and J lost 0, with 5 bases in between. Per the germline V gene, CDR1 is MDHEN and CDR2 is SYDVKM. CDR3 amino acids: CASSFENQETQYF. DNA for the CDR3: TGTGCCAGCAGTTTCGAGAACCAAGAGACCCAGTACTTC.

The chain has TRBV7-9 and TRBJ2-3, with D unresolved. From germline, CDR1 is SEHNR and CDR2 FQNEAQ (reference sequence). V was clipped by 1 base and J by 0 bases, with 11 bases between them. The CDR3 is 16 amino acids. As DNA, the CDR3 is TGTGCCAGCAGCTTAGTCCTTTGGCGGAGCACAGATACGCAGTATTTT. This codes for CASSLVLWRSTDTQYF.

V gene TRBV7-2 combines with J gene TRBJ2-1, with D unresolved. Germline V gene data show CDR1 as SGHTA and CDR2 as FQGNSA. V was cut by 2 bases and J by 9 bases, with 5 bases left in between. The CDR3 loop spans 11 amino acids. The CDR3 region is CASSLNIEQFF. The DNA of the CDR3 is TGTGCCAGCAGCTTAAATATTGAGCAGTTCTTC.